This TCR beta chain was retrieved from a study of identical twins. MiXCR was run by TCRdb on the 5' RACE reads, yielding one entry per CDR3 protein. The sample holds 400,000 to 550,000 distinct CDR3 sequences, 22% seen once. This CDR3 is built from 15 residues. Germline V gene lookup returns CDR1 MNHEY and CDR2 SVGEGT. Trimming at V came to 4 bases and at J to 1 base, leaving 4 bases not matched to a gene. Study-level results: Twins' surplus sharing was weaker for beta out-of-frame sequences. Monozygotic twins shared more out-of-frame TCR alpha than recombination models predicted.

Healthy Caucasian donors formed the entire cohort. Worth noting for this clonotype: No antigen is known for it.

These data were likewise used in another study, on T cells expressing NK-cell markers. From that study: These clonotypes, the leaders elsewhere, also led the CD3+CD56-NKG2C+ fraction in several donors.

V and J are TRBV6-2 or TRBV6-3 and TRBJ2-5; 9 nucleotides agree with TRBD2. Sequencing used CD4+ T cells sorted from blood. The receptor was isolated from a young woman in good health. The CDR3 bases are TGTGCCAGCAGTTCAGTAGCGGGGGTCCAAGAGACCCAGTACTTC. Its protein product is CASSSVAGVQETQYF.